This T cell receptor beta chain emerged from a study of T cells in Graves' hyperthyroidism and ophthalmopathy (dated by TCRdb to between 2018 and 2021). Study-level background: A discovery cohort of about 100 patients, 43 with Graves' ophthalmopathy and 55 to 65 with stable Graves' hyperthyroidism, was used to find distinguishing TCR V-J signatures. Thyroid tissue and blood T-cell repertoires from six Graves' hyperthyroidism patients were also compared in the study. The roughly 90 discovery patients were divided at random into training and test sets in a 7:3 ratio. The paper describes TCR Vbeta CDR3 sequencing of 135 peripheral blood samples, made up of about 40 ophthalmopathy patients, roughly 75 hyperthyroidism patients and some 17 progressor patients. An independent validation cohort of about 19 hyperthyroidism patients and some 15 patients who later progressed to ophthalmopathy tested prospective prediction of ophthalmopathy. After sampling, hyperthyroidism patients received methimazole starting at 30 mg daily, and ophthalmopathy patients received high-dose intravenous methylprednisolone. Study-level results and caveats: Most expanded thyroid clonotypes (frequency above 0.001) were also detected in blood, a finding suggesting that blood repertoires may reflect thyroid immune responses. In validation, progression to ophthalmopathy was predicted by the model with roughly 69% sensitivity and around 76% specificity, a median of about 6.4 months before onset. Sample size was not statistically predetermined, and blinding of investigators to group allocation was not performed. In cross-validation, a model built on a 13 V-J signature told ophthalmopathy apart from stable hyperthyroidism with 87.88% sensitivity and around 84% specificity, and in testing the same model reached 80%/75%.

TCR beta CDR3 regions were amplified from RNA transcripts. The first round of RT-PCR for the TCR CDR3 was performed with the HTBI primer set and the Qiagen OneStep RT-PCR kit. Libraries were constructed in a second round of multiplex PCR, after which size selection and purification were carried out. Libraries were sequenced paired-end with 100 bp reads on an Illumina HiSeq2000. The published analysis was carried out like this. SOAPnuke was used to process the raw data, removing reads that contained adapters or uncalled bases, had a mean Phred below 15, or lacked an exact match to the constant primer or identifier. High-quality paired reads were merged using COPE v1.2.5, and each unique nucleotide sequence was defined as a clonotype. Clonotypes were aligned to IMGT TRBV, TRBD and TRBJ reference segments using MiTCR v1.1. Only V-J combinations with frequency above 0.0001, covering roughly 99% of repertoires, were analysed. A TCS score was defined as the ratio between F50 (clonal expansion) and ExV (chaos), using BLOSUM62-based TCRdist between CDR3 peptides within each V-J. Welch's t-statistics and random forest reduced roughly 540 V-J features to 13, which were used in a naive Bayes classifier (R e1071). The Morisita-Horn index was used to measure how similar the thyroid and blood repertoires were. Using fastp trimming at Q25 and MiXCR clonotype assembly, TCRdb reanalyzed the public sequencing data and kept in-frame beta chains. Rows are combined by CDR3 protein, so each entry shows the most common genes and DNA. None of the V and J calls come from the authors' own analysis; TCRdb made them. The table for this sample lists 550,000 to 700,000 distinct CDR3 sequences; under 60% of them were counted only once. In total, the top ten clones hold around 20% of the sample.

V loses 5 bases at its end and J loses 5 bases; junction bases beyond the gene matches: 9. The cysteine opens and the phenylalanine closes a CDR3 of 14 amino acids. Left in the record is the CDR3 DNA by itself, 42 bases read in frame from the first base. CDR1 and CDR2 (SEHNR, FQNEAQ) derive from the germline V gene (reference sequence). With regard to this clonotype: Its antigen remains unidentified. No base qualities exist here, and no much larger clone lies one base off it.

The study excluded patients with uncontrolled infections, other autoimmune diseases, pregnancy or lactation. Clinical symptoms, serum thyroxine and TRAb, thyroid ultrasound, and orbital computed tomography formed the basis for the diagnoses. Total RNA was extracted with Trizol reagent, and quality was checked on an Agilent 2100 Bioanalyzer. The sequence was collected from an adult woman with Graves' disease, either hyperthyroidism or ophthalmopathy (not recorded which). The V gene is TRBV7-9 and the J gene is TRBJ2-7, with 7 bases in between that match TRBD2. The sequenced sample was peripheral blood or thyroid tissue (not recorded which). The DNA reads as follows: TGTGCCAGCAGCCTAAGGGACTACCGCCACGAGCAGTACTTC. It is translated as CASSLRDYRHEQYF.